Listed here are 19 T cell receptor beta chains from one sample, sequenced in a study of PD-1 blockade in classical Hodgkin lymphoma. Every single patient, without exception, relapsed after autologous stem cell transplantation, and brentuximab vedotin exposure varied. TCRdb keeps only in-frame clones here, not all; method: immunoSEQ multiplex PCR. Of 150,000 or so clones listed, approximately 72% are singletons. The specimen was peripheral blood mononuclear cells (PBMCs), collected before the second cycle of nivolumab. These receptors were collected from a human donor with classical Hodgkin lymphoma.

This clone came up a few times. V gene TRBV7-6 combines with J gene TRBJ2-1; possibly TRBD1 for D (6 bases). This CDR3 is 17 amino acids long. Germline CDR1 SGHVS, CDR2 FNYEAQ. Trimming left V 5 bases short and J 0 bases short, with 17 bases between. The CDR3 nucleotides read TGTGCCAGCAGCCCTTACCGCAGGGGCGTCTCCTACAATGAGCAGTTCTTC. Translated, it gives CASSPYRRGVSYNEQFF.

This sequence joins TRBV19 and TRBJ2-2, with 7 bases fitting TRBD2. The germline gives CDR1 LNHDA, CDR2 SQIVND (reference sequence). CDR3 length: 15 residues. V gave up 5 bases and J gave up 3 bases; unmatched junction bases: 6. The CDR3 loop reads CASSHRGDDTGELFF. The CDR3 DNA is TGTGCCAGTAGTCATCGGGGGGATGACACCGGGGAGCTGTTTTTT.

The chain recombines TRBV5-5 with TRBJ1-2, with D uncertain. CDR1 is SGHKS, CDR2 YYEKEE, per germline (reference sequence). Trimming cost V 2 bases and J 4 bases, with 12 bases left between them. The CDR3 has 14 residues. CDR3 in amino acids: CASSFRPFPYGYTF. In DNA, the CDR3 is TGTGCCAGCAGCTTTCGGCCGTTCCCCTATGGCTACACCTTC.

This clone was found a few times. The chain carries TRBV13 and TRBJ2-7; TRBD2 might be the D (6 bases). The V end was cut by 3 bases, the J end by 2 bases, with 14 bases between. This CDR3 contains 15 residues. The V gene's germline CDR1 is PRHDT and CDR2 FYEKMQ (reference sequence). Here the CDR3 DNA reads TGTGCCAGCAGCTTGTACGGCGGGACGGCCTACGAGCAGTACTTC. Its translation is CASSLYGGTAYEQYF.

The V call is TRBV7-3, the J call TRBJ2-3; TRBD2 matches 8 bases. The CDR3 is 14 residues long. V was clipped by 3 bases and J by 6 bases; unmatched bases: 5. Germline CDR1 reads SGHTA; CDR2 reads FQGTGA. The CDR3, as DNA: TGTGCCAGCAGCTTCGGACTAGCTCCCGATACGCAGTATTTT. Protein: CASSFGLAPDTQYF.

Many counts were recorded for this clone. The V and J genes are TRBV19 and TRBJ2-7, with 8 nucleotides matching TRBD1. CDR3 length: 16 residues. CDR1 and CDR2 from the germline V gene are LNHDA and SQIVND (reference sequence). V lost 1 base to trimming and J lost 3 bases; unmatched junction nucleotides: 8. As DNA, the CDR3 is TGTGCCAGTAGTATAGCGGCCGGGACAGGAGACTACGAGCAGTACTTC. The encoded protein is CASSIAAGTGDYEQYF.

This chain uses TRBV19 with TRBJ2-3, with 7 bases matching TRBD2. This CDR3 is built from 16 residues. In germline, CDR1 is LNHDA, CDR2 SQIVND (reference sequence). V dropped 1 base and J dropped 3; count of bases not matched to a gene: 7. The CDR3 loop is CASSIGGGLSTDTQYF. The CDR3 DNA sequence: TGTGCCAGTAGTATAGGGGGGGGTCTATCGACAGATACGCAGTATTTT.

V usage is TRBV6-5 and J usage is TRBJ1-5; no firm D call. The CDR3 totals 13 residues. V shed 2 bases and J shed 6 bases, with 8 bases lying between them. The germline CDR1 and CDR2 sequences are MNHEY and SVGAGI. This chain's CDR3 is CASSYNVGQPQHF. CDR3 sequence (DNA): TGTGCCAGCAGTTACAACGTGGGTCAGCCCCAGCATTTT.

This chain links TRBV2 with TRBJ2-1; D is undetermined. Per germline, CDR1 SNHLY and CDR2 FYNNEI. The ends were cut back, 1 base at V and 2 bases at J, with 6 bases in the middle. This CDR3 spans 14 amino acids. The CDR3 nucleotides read TGTGCCAGCAGTGAAGAGGTAGCCTACAATGAGCAGTTCTTC. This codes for CASSEEVAYNEQFF.

The CDR3 coding sequence is TGTGCCAGCAGATGGGACAGGGTGGGAGAGCAGTACTTC. Protein sequence: CASRWDRVGEQYF. The J gene is TRBJ2-7, the V gene TRBV2; 9 nucleotides line up with TRBD1. The germline V gene encodes CDR1 SNHLY and CDR2 FYNNEI. V shed 6 bases, J shed 7 bases, and the junction held 7 bases outside the gene matches. This CDR3 contains 13 residues.

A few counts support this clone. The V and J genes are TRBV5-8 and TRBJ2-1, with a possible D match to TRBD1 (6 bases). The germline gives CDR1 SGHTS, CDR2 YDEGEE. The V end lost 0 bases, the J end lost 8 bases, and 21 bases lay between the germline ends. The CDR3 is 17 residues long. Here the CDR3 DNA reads TGTGCCAGCAGCTTGGCTTTTCGGACAGTGGAATGGCATGAGCAGTTCTTC. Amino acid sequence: CASSLAFRTVEWHEQFF.

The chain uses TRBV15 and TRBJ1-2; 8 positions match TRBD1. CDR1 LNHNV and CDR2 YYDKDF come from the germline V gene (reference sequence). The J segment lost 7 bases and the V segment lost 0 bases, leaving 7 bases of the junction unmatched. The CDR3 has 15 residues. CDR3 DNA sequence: TGTGCCACCAGCAGAGATCTTGGGGACAGGACTGGCTACACCTTC. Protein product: CATSRDLGDRTGYTF. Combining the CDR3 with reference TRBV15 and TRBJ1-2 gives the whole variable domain DAMVIQNPRYQVTQFGKPVTLSCSQTLNHNVMYWYQQKSSQAPKLLFHYYDKDFNNEADTPDNFQSRRPNTSFCFLDIRSPGLGDTAMYLCATSRDLGDRTGYTFGSGTRLTVV.

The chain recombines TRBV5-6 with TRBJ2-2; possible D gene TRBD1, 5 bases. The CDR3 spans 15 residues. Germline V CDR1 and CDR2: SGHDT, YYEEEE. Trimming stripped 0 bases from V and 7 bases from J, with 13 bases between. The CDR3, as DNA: TGTGCCAGCAGCTTGGTGGGGCGCGTTGACGGGGAGCTGTTTTTT. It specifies CASSLVGRVDGELFF.

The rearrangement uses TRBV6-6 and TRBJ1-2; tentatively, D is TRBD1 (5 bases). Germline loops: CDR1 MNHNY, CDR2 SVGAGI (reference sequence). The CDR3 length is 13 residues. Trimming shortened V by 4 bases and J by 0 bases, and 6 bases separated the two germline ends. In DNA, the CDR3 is TGTGCCAGCAGTTCCAGGGCTAACTATGGCTACACCTTC. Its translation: CASSSRANYGYTF.

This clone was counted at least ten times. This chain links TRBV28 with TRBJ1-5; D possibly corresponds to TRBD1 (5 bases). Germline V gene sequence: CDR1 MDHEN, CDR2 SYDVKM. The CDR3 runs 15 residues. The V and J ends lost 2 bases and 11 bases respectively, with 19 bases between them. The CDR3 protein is CASSLRGSGVVSQHF. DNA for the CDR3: TGTGCCAGCAGTTTAAGAGGTTCGGGGGTCGTTTCCCAGCATTTT.

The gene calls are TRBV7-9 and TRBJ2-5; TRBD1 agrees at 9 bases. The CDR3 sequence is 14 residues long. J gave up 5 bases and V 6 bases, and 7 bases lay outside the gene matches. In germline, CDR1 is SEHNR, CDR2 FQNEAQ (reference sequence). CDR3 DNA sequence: TGTGCCAGCAGTCACCGGGACAGGGCTGAGACCCAGTACTTC. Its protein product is CASSHRDRAETQYF.

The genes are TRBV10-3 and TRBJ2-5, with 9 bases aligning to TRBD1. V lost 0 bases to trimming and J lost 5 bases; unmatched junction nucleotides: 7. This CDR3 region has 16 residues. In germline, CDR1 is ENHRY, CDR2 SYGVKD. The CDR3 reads CAISESTQGAGETQYF. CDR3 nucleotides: TGTGCCATCAGTGAGTCGACACAGGGGGCGGGTGAGACCCAGTACTTC.

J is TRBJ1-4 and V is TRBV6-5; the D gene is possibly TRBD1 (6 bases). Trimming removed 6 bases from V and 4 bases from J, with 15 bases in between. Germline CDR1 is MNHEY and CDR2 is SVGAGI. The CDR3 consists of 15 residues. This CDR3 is CASSPGRGGNEKLFF. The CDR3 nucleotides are TGTGCCAGCAGCCCTGGCAGGGGTGGTAATGAAAAACTGTTTTTT.

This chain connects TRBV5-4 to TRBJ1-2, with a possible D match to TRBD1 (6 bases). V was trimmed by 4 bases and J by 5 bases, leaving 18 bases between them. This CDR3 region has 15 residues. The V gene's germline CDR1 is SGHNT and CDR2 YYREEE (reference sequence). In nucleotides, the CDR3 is TGTGCCAGCAGCGCTAGACAGGAAGCTTTATATGGCTACACCTTC. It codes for CASSARQEALYGYTF.